Shown below are 26 T cell receptor beta chains from a single sample sequenced in a study of cytomegalovirus exposure and HLA in healthy donors. This PCR relied on a set of 60 Vbeta primers and 13 Jbeta primers. Method: immunoSEQ multiplex PCR; TCRdb's copy keeps in-frame clones and lacks some. The profile covers approximately 110,000 clones, with 15% appearing a single time and over 0.8% taken by the ten largest. The sample consisted of PBMCs. These receptors all come from a female donor in good health and CMV-seronegative.

The CDR3 DNA reads TGTGCCAGCAGCCCAGGGGGATTCGGAGCTAACTATGGCTACACCTTC. This gives the protein CASSPGGFGANYGYTF. J is TRBJ1-2 and V is TRBV5-6; 7 nucleotides line up with TRBD1. From germline, CDR1 is SGHDT and CDR2 YYEEEE. CDR3 length: 16 amino acids. Trimming cost V 4 bases and J 0 bases; bases outside gene matches: 9.

CDR3 DNA: TGTGCCAGCAGAGTACTAGCGTCCGTTGGGGAGCTGTTTTTT. Translating gives CASRVLASVGELFF. V gene TRBV7-2 combines with J gene TRBJ2-2; TRBD2 agrees at 7 bases. CDR3 size: 14 residues. V dropped 6 bases and J dropped 8; count of bases not matched to a gene: 9. The germline V gene has CDR1 SGHTA and CDR2 FQGNSA. The full variable domain, rest sourced from reference TRBV7-2 and TRBJ2-2, is GAGVSQSPSNKVTEKGKDVELRCDPISGHTALYWYRQSLGQGLEFLIYFQGNSAPDKSGLPSDRFSAERTGGSVSTLTIQRTQQEDSAVYLCASRVLASVGELFFGEGSRLTVL.

This clone was picked up a small number of times. This chain connects TRBV7-2 to TRBJ1-5, with 9 positions matching TRBD1. CDR3 size: 15 residues. Germline values: CDR1 SGHTA, CDR2 FQGNSA. Losses at the gene ends were 1 base for V and 5 bases for J; bases not matched to a gene: 3. The CDR3 DNA reads as TGTGCCAGCAGCTTAGGTGGACAGGGGCATCAGCCCCAGCATTTT. The encoded protein is CASSLGGQGHQPQHF.

The chain recombines TRBV10-3 with TRBJ2-2, with a weak D call TRBD1 (5 bases). This CDR3 spans 14 amino acids. V was shortened by 6 bases and J by 0 bases, with 8 bases between the two germline ends. The germline gives CDR1 ENHRY, CDR2 SYGVKD. The CDR3 sequence: CAIRGLTNTGELFF. The CDR3 DNA sequence: TGTGCCATCAGGGGGCTGACGAACACCGGGGAGCTGTTTTTT.

The V and J genes are TRBV30 and TRBJ1-2, with 9 nucleotides matching TRBD1. Germline V gives CDR1 GTSNPN, CDR2 SVGIG (reference sequence). The CDR3 runs 17 residues. Trimming took 3 bases from V and 2 from J; bases not matched to a gene: 13. The CDR3 reads CAWSSGQGWSINYGYTF. The DNA for the CDR3 is TGTGCCTGGAGCTCCGGACAGGGGTGGTCCATCAACTATGGCTACACCTTC.

This clone has a handful of counts. V is TRBV7-6 and J is TRBJ2-7; the match to TRBD1 covers 10 bases. CDR1 and CDR2 (germline): SGHVS, FNYEAQ. This CDR3 is 15 amino acids long. V shed 4 bases, J shed 5 bases, and the junction held 8 bases outside the gene matches. The CDR3 spells CASSSLGTGVHEQYF. The CDR3 bases are TGTGCCAGCAGCTCCCTAGGGACAGGGGTGCACGAGCAGTACTTC.

The chain has TRBV7-2 and TRBJ1-1, with 9 bases aligning to TRBD1. CDR1 is SGHTA and CDR2 is FQGNSA in the germline V gene. The CDR3 covers 15 residues. Trimming took 3 bases from V and 6 from J; bases not matched to a gene: 8. CDR3 in amino acids: CASSFGTGQSSEAFF. Here the CDR3 DNA reads TGTGCCAGCAGCTTCGGGACAGGGCAATCCTCTGAAGCTTTCTTT.

This sequence joins TRBV7-2 and TRBJ1-6, with TRBD1 matching over 7 bases. Germline V gene data show CDR1 as SGHTA and CDR2 as FQGNSA. Unmatched junction bases numbered 6, after V lost 6 bases and J lost 7 bases. The length of the CDR3 is 14 residues. In DNA, the CDR3 is TGTGCCAGCAGAGGGGACAGAGGAAATTCACCCCTCCACTTT. Encoded protein: CASRGDRGNSPLHF.

V gene TRBV9 combines with J gene TRBJ2-2, with TRBD1 matching over 7 bases. With 2 bases clipped from V and 2 bases from J, the junction kept 3 bases outside the gene matches. The CDR3 has 15 residues. Per germline, CDR1 SGDLS and CDR2 YYNGEE. This CDR3 reads CASSVGTDNTGELFF. The CDR3 DNA reads as TGTGCCAGCAGCGTCGGGACAGACAACACCGGGGAGCTGTTTTTT. Complete variable domain (other parts from reference TRBV9 and TRBJ2-2): DSGVTQTPKHLITATGQRVTLRCSPRSGDLSVYWYQQSLDQGLQFLIQYYNGEERAKGNILERFSAQQFPDLHSELNLSSLELGDSALYFCASSVGTDNTGELFFGEGSRLTVL.

The V call is TRBV6-5, the J call TRBJ1-6; 7 bases match TRBD1. The ends lost 8 bases at V and 9 bases at J; junction bases unmatched: 7. This CDR3 has 13 residues. CDR1 and CDR2 from the germline V gene are MNHEY and SVGAGI. This CDR3 reads CASGNRGSSPLHF. In DNA, the CDR3 is TGTGCCAGCGGGAACAGGGGTAGTTCACCCCTCCACTTT.

The V gene is TRBV6-6, the J gene TRBJ2-5, with D perhaps matching TRBD2 (5 bases). This CDR3 spans 13 amino acids. V was cut by 7 bases and J by 4 bases, with 13 bases left in between. Germline lookup yields CDR1 MNHNY and CDR2 SVGAGI (reference sequence). CDR3 region: CASNFFAGETQYF. The CDR3 nucleotides read TGTGCCAGCAATTTTTTCGCGGGAGAGACCCAGTACTTC.

This clone was seen a few times. The chain uses TRBV4-1 and TRBJ2-2, with TRBD1 identical over 9 bases. The CDR3 runs to 15 residues. Germline trimming cut 6 bases from V and 1 base from J; bases unmatched to any gene: 3. The germline CDR1 and CDR2 sequences are MGHRA and YSYEKL. The DNA of the CDR3 is TGCGCCAGCAGGCGACAGGGGGAGAACACCGGGGAGCTGTTTTTT. This codes for CASRRQGENTGELFF.

The rearrangement links TRBV10-1 to TRBJ2-3, with D possibly matching TRBD2 (5 bases). V lost 6 bases and J 0 bases, leaving 22 bases between the germline ends. CDR3 length: 18 residues. Germline values: CDR1 WNHNN, CDR2 SYGVQD (reference sequence). CDR3 coding DNA: TGCGCCAGCAGAAAGGAGGAACTCGCCGATACTAGCACAGATACGCAGTATTTT. Translation gives CASRKEELADTSTDTQYF.

This clone was seen more than once but under ten times. V and J are TRBV2 and TRBJ1-5; 8 bases are a match to TRBD1. V dropped 9 bases and J dropped 1; count of bases not matched to a gene: 5. The germline V gene encodes CDR1 SNHLY and CDR2 FYNNEI. CDR3 length equals 14 residues. CDR3 protein: CASNRGTSNQPQHF. The CDR3 DNA is TGTGCCAGTAACAGGGGGACAAGCAATCAGCCCCAGCATTTT.

This clone has only a few counts. This chain links TRBV15 with TRBJ2-2, with a tentative D call TRBD1 (6 bases). There are 14 residues in the CDR3. CDR1 is LNHNV, CDR2 YYDKDF, per germline (reference sequence). V lost 2 bases to trimming and J lost 7 bases, with 11 bases between them. CDR3: CATSRIRGYGELFF. For the CDR3, the DNA is TGTGCCACCAGCAGAATCAGGGGCTACGGGGAGCTGTTTTTT.

This CDR3 reads CASSLSGSSETQYF. Written as DNA, the CDR3 is TGTGCCAGCAGCTTAAGCGGGAGCTCGGAGACCCAGTACTTC. V is TRBV9 and J is TRBJ2-5; 8 nucleotides line up with TRBD2. V shed 4 bases, J shed 5 bases, and the junction held 7 bases outside the gene matches. The CDR3 has 14 amino acids. CDR1 and CDR2 (germline): SGDLS, YYNGEE. The whole variable domain, remainder taken from reference TRBV9 and TRBJ2-5, is DSGVTQTPKHLITATGQRVTLRCSPRSGDLSVYWYQQSLDQGLQFLIQYYNGEERAKGNILERFSAQQFPDLHSELNLSSLELGDSALYFCASSLSGSSETQYFGPGTRLLVL.

The sample holds a few counts of this clone. The genes are TRBV4-3 and TRBJ2-7; D remains ambiguous. The CDR3 consists of 14 residues. Trimming took 6 bases from V and 0 from J, leaving 12 bases between them. From germline, CDR1 is LGHNA and CDR2 YSLEER. The CDR3 reads CASSLFLSSYEQYF. The CDR3, as DNA: TGCGCCAGCAGTCTGTTCCTGAGCTCCTACGAGCAGTACTTC.

This clone was detected a few times. The CDR3 loop reads CSAHGGYGYTF. The CDR3 coding sequence is TGCAGCGCCCACGGGGGCTATGGCTACACCTTC. The V call is TRBV29-1, the J call TRBJ1-2, with D perhaps matching TRBD1 (5 bases). Trimming cost V 7 bases and J 4 bases, with 10 bases left between them. Germline V CDR1 and CDR2: SQVTM, ANQGSEA. The CDR3 extends over 11 amino acids.

This clone was counted between two and nine times. The chain employs TRBV18 and TRBJ1-5; 7 nucleotides line up with TRBD1. The CDR3 has 15 amino acids. V lost 2 bases and J lost 1; bases outside the gene matches: 2. The germline V gene encodes CDR1 KGHSH and CDR2 LQKENI. Here the CDR3 DNA reads TGTGCCAGCTCACCAAACAGGGGAAGCAATCAGCCCCAGCATTTT. Translated, it gives CASSPNRGSNQPQHF.

This clone was observed a handful of times. The chain uses TRBV29-1 and TRBJ1-4, with unresolved D. The CDR3 has 13 amino acids. From germline, CDR1 is SQVTM and CDR2 ANQGSEA. Trimming took 5 bases from V and 1 from J, leaving 8 bases between them. CDR3 sequence reads: CSVKGRTNEKLFF. CDR3 coding DNA: TGCAGCGTTAAAGGGAGAACTAATGAAAAACTGTTTTTT. Full variable domain (rest looked up from reference TRBV29-1 and TRBJ1-4): SAVISQKPSRDICQRGTSLTIQCQVDSQVTMMFWYRQQPGQSLTLIATANQGSEATYESGFVIDKFPISRPNLTFSTLTVSNMSPEDSSIYLCSVKGRTNEKLFFGSGTQLSVL.

This clone was counted only a few times. The chain joins TRBV19 to TRBJ1-5; 9 nucleotides match TRBD1. CDR3 size: 18 residues. Germline loops: CDR1 LNHDA, CDR2 SQIVND (reference sequence). V shed 6 bases, J shed 0 bases, and the junction held 12 bases outside the gene matches. Here the CDR3 reads CASRNGQGRSNSNQPQHF. In DNA form, the CDR3 reads TGTGCCAGTAGGAATGGACAGGGGCGATCCAATAGCAATCAGCCCCAGCATTTT.

This clone appeared a few times. Other DNA sequences in the same sample also yield this CDR3. The chain is built from TRBV19 and TRBJ1-5, with D unresolved. Germline CDR1 and CDR2: LNHDA and SQIVND (reference sequence). This CDR3 spans 13 amino acids. V was clipped by 8 bases and J by 0 bases, with 8 bases between them. The CDR3 region is CASSGDSNQPQHF. CDR3 coding DNA: TGTGCCAGTTCCGGGGATAGCAATCAGCCCCAGCATTTT.

This clone appeared a few times. This chain links TRBV6-1 with TRBJ2-5; 9 bases map to TRBD2. V dropped 6 bases and J dropped 5; count of bases not matched to a gene: 10. CDR3 length: 15 amino acids. CDR1 is MNHNS, CDR2 SASEGT, per germline. CDR3 sequence reads: CASSALAGARETQYF. The CDR3 DNA reads TGTGCCAGCAGCGCATTAGCGGGGGCTCGGGAGACCCAGTACTTC.

In its sample, this clone was seen a few times. The chain joins TRBV7-6 to TRBJ2-6; 7 positions agree with TRBD1. Germline V gene sequence: CDR1 SGHVS, CDR2 FNYEAQ. V trimming: 4 bases; J trimming: 2 bases; junction bases outside the gene matches: 17. The CDR3 is made up of 20 amino acids. CDR3 residues: CASSYGRTGGMVPGANVLTF. The CDR3 nucleotides are TGTGCCAGCAGCTACGGCCGGACAGGAGGCATGGTGCCTGGGGCCAACGTCCTGACTTTC.

Only a few counts were recorded for this clone. The chain carries TRBV7-8 and TRBJ2-2; D might be TRBD1 (5 bases). CDR1 SGHVS and CDR2 FQNEAQ come from the germline V gene. V dropped 1 base and J dropped 6 bases, with 9 bases sitting between them. This CDR3 is 14 amino acids long. The CDR3 DNA follows: TGTGCCAGCAGCTTAGTAGGGGCGGCCGGGGAGCTGTTTTTT. Amino acids: CASSLVGAAGELFF.

In this sample, this clone turned up a few times. The chain carries TRBV28 and TRBJ2-1, with 9 bases matching TRBD2. The junction had 11 bases not matched to a gene; V was cut back by 4 bases and J by 7 bases. The CDR3 spans 16 residues. Germline V CDR1 and CDR2: MDHEN, SYDVKM. The CDR3 bases are TGTGCCAGCAGTTCATTAGCGGGAGCTCGAAGTAATGAGCAGTTCTTC. As protein: CASSSLAGARSNEQFF.